This T cell receptor (beta chain) was captured in a study of T-cell reconstitution after alpha-beta-depleted transplantation in children. Points from the study as a whole: Among T cells one year after transplant, newly produced cells accounted for most counts and diversity. About two months after transplant, alpha-beta T cells reportedly came from several hundred expanded graft clones. Some patients' high day-60 TCRbeta diversity was traced to surviving recipient T cells and thymic progenitors.

To note about this clonotype: Its antigen remains unknown.

The CDR3 consists of 15 residues. In germline, CDR1 is MNHEY, CDR2 SVGEGT. J was trimmed by 3 bases and V by 7 bases; bases with no gene match: 10. For TCRbeta, the library was prepared with unique molecular identifiers. MiXCR was run by TCRdb on the PCR reads, yielding one entry per CDR3 protein. The sample records around 190,000 distinct CDR3 sequences, roughly 6.6% being singletons. This chain connects TRBV6-2 or TRBV6-3 to TRBJ2-7, with TRBD2 matching 9 bases. This specimen consisted of PBMCs, obtained before TCRalphabeta/CD19-depleted stem cell transplant. The clonotype was recovered from a boy between 2 and 10 years old with acute lymphoblastic leukemia, due to receive a stem cell transplant. The CDR3 loop is CASTRRLAENYEQYF. CDR3 bases: TGTGCCAGCACTCGCCGACTAGCGGAGAACTACGAGCAGTACTTC.